These 20 T cell receptor beta chains originate from one sample sequenced in a study of Graves' ophthalmopathy and Graves' hyperthyroidism. Amplified material comprised TCR beta CDR3 regions derived from RNA transcripts. Second-round multiplex PCR came after first-round RT-PCR with HTBI primers. TCRdb itself ran the multiplex PCR reads through MiXCR, one entry per CDR3 protein. This table has 500,000 to 700,000 distinct CDR3 sequences, roughly 39% appearing once. Sequenced input: peripheral blood or thyroid tissue (not recorded which). These receptors were taken from an adult man with Graves' hyperthyroidism.

This clonotype was recorded many times. V is TRBV7-2 and J is TRBJ1-1, with D possibly TRBD1 on 6 matching bases. V was cut by 8 bases and J by 5 bases, with 15 bases left in between. Germline V gives CDR1 SGHTA, CDR2 FQGNSA. This CDR3 is 13 amino acids long. The CDR3 DNA reads as TGTGCCAGCGAACAGGGCTTCGCAACTGAAGCTTTCTTT. Its translation: CASEQGFATEAFF. Together with reference TRBV7-2 and TRBJ1-1, the CDR3 gives the full variable domain: GAGVSQSPSNKVTEKGKDVELRCDPISGHTALYWYRQSLGQGLEFLIYFQGNSAPDKSGLPSDRFSAERTGGSVSTLTIQRTQQEDSAVYLCASEQGFATEAFFGQGTRLTVV.

Ten or more counts support this clonotype. This rearrangement joins TRBV20-1 to TRBJ2-6; D is ambiguous. V lost 3 bases and J lost 9, with 15 bases in between. There are 14 residues in the CDR3. CDR1 is DFQATT, CDR2 SNEGSKA, per germline (reference sequence). CDR3 coding DNA: TGCAGTGCTAGGACGGGTAACACCCTCAACGTCCTGACTTTC. It is translated as CSARTGNTLNVLTF.

In its sample, this clonotype was seen many times. This chain uses TRBV20-1 with TRBJ1-3; TRBD1 aligns across 12 bases. Looked up from germline, CDR1 is DFQATT and CDR2 is SNEGSKA (reference sequence). The CDR3 extends over 14 amino acids. V lost 5 bases to trimming and J lost 5 bases; unmatched junction nucleotides: 4. CDR3 nucleotides: TGCAGTGCTGCCGGGACAGGGGGCAGAAACACCATATATTTT. This translates into CSAAGTGGRNTIYF.

The rearrangement joins TRBV29-1 to TRBJ2-5; 7 nucleotides match TRBD2. Germline trimming cut 6 bases from V and 0 bases from J; bases unmatched to any gene: 4. The CDR3 is made up of 13 amino acids. Germline V gives CDR1 SQVTM, CDR2 ANQGSEA. The CDR3 region is CSVTLADQETQYF. CDR3 coding DNA: TGCAGCGTCACCCTAGCGGACCAAGAGACCCAGTACTTC. Combining the CDR3 with reference TRBV29-1 and TRBJ2-5 gives the whole variable domain SAVISQKPSRDICQRGTSLTIQCQVDSQVTMMFWYRQQPGQSLTLIATANQGSEATYESGFVIDKFPISRPNLTFSTLTVSNMSPEDSSIYLCSVTLADQETQYFGPGTRLLVL.

This clonotype was found once. This rearrangement joins TRBV11-2 to TRBJ1-2; tentatively, D is TRBD1 (5 bases). The germline V and J ends were trimmed by 1 base and 11 bases, with 14 bases remaining between them. Germline lookup yields CDR1 SGHAT and CDR2 FQNNGV. The CDR3 has 13 residues. The CDR3 DNA reads TGTGCCAGCAGCTTAGGGGGACGGCGCTTATACACCTTC. Translation: CASSLGGRRLYTF.

This clonotype was observed at least ten times. The rearrangement uses TRBV7-9 and TRBJ1-2; 11 bases map to TRBD1. This CDR3 is 17 amino acids long. Germline CDR1 and CDR2: SEHNR and FQNEAQ (reference sequence). Trimming cost V 2 bases and J 4 bases; bases outside gene matches: 9. The CDR3 sequence: CASSLTFRDRGAYGYTF. The CDR3 DNA sequence: TGTGCCAGCAGCTTAACCTTCCGGGACAGGGGGGCCTATGGCTACACCTTC.

CDR3 sequence reads: CASSGENEKLFF. CDR3 nucleotides: TGTGCCAGCAGTGGTGAGAATGAAAAACTGTTTTTT. The rearrangement joins TRBV5-4 to TRBJ1-4; D not certain. Trimming removed 5 bases from V and 5 bases from J, with 7 bases in between. CDR1 is SGHNT, CDR2 YYREEE, per germline (reference sequence). The CDR3 is 12 residues long.

A single count supports this clonotype. V usage is TRBV19 and J usage is TRBJ2-3; 9 bases agree with TRBD1. This CDR3 is 15 amino acids long. J gave up 3 bases and V 3 bases, and 4 bases lay outside the gene matches. Germline V gene sequence: CDR1 LNHDA, CDR2 SQIVND (reference sequence). The CDR3 bases are TGTGCCAGTAGTATCGGACAGGGGAAGACAGATACGCAGTATTTT. Amino acids: CASSIGQGKTDTQYF.

This clonotype was detected many times. The rearrangement links TRBV9 to TRBJ2-5, with D possibly being TRBD2 (5 bases). Germline V gene lookup returns CDR1 SGDLS and CDR2 YYNGEE. The CDR3 spans 14 residues. V was shortened by 0 bases and J by 5 bases, with 11 bases between the two germline ends. CDR3 nucleotides: TGTGCCAGCAGCGTAGCATATGGCGGGGAGACCCAGTACTTC. The encoded protein is CASSVAYGGETQYF.

The rearrangement links TRBV10-3 to TRBJ2-3; D unclear. Germline V gene lookup returns CDR1 ENHRY and CDR2 SYGVKD. The CDR3 loop spans 15 amino acids. The V and J ends lost 10 bases and 3 bases respectively, with 20 bases between them. The CDR3 protein is CATSRESESTDTQYF. The CDR3 bases are TGTGCCACCTCCCGTGAGAGCGAGAGTACAGATACGCAGTATTTT.

J is TRBJ2-2 and V is TRBV2, with TRBD1 as a possible D gene (6 bases). V was shortened by 6 bases and J by 7 bases, with 21 bases between the two germline ends. This CDR3 is built from 16 residues. Germline V gives CDR1 SNHLY, CDR2 FYNNEI. The DNA for the CDR3 is TGTGCCAGCAGCCAAGATACACAGGGAGCGGACGGGGAGCTGTTTTTT. This sequence encodes CASSQDTQGADGELFF.

This clonotype came up many times. This chain uses TRBV6-1 with TRBJ2-7, with D maybe TRBD2 (5 bases). The V end was cut by 6 bases, the J end by 3 bases, with 9 bases between. The CDR3 consists of 12 residues. Germline V gene data show CDR1 as MNHNS and CDR2 as SASEGT. The CDR3: CASSGMNYEQYF. CDR3 coding DNA: TGTGCCAGCAGCGGGATGAACTACGAGCAGTACTTC.

The chain employs TRBV5-6 and TRBJ2-4, with TRBD2 matching over 12 bases. Trimming removed 3 bases from V and 6 bases from J; junction bases left unmatched: 4. The CDR3 runs to 15 residues. Germline lookup yields CDR1 SGHDT and CDR2 YYEEEE. The CDR3 loop is CASSSWGLAGNIQYF. CDR3 nucleotides: TGTGCCAGCAGCTCGTGGGGACTAGCGGGAAACATTCAGTACTTC.

V and J are TRBV12-3 or TRBV12-4 and TRBJ1-4, with D unresolved. Trimming took 2 bases from V and 5 from J, leaving 15 bases between them. CDR3 length: 16 residues. The CDR3 region is CASSLMIGSGNEKLFF. The CDR3 region has the DNA TGTGCCAGCAGTTTAATGATCGGCAGTGGAAATGAAAAACTGTTTTTT.

The table lists this clonotype with many counts. This chain connects TRBV24-1 to TRBJ2-7, with 8 nucleotides matching TRBD1. The V gene end was trimmed by 5 bases and the J gene end by 6 bases; junction bases not matched to a gene: 5. In germline, CDR1 is KGHDR, CDR2 SFDVKD. This CDR3 is built from 13 residues. The CDR3 spells CATSGTGLGEQYF. The CDR3 DNA follows: TGTGCCACCAGTGGGACAGGGCTGGGCGAGCAGTACTTC.

This clonotype appeared many times. The J gene is TRBJ1-1, the V gene TRBV15; D call uncertain. CDR3 length: 16 amino acids. The V and J ends lost 6 bases and 1 base respectively, with 18 bases between them. Germline V gene lookup returns CDR1 LNHNV and CDR2 YYDKDF (reference sequence). Here the CDR3 reads CATSIGPPTRNTEAFF. CDR3 bases: TGTGCCACCAGTATTGGCCCTCCCACTAGGAACACTGAAGCTTTCTTT.

At least ten counts were recorded for this clonotype. V usage is TRBV29-1 and J usage is TRBJ1-1; the match to TRBD1 covers 7 bases. The CDR3 loop spans 11 amino acids. The ends lost 6 bases at V and 6 bases at J; junction bases unmatched: 4. Germline V gives CDR1 SQVTM, CDR2 ANQGSEA. For the CDR3, the DNA is TGCAGCGTAAACAGGGGCGCTGAAGCTTTCTTT. It translates to CSVNRGAEAFF.

This clonotype was observed at least ten times. The chain uses TRBV7-6 and TRBJ2-7; TRBD1 is a possible D gene (5 bases). CDR1 and CDR2 from the germline V gene are SGHVS and FNYEAQ. With 4 bases removed from V and 0 bases from J, the gap between germline ends came to 13 bases. The CDR3 covers 15 residues. DNA of the CDR3: TGTGCCAGCAGCTCCCTGGCTAGGGGCTCCTACGAGCAGTACTTC. Translating it yields CASSSLARGSYEQYF.

On this clonotype itself: Possible read error: a much larger clone is one base away. V is TRBV7-6 and J is TRBJ2-5, with D tentatively TRBD2 (5 bases). Germline-derived CDR1 and CDR2 are SGHVS and FNYEAQ. This CDR3 has 12 amino acids. V was trimmed by 5 bases and J by 9 bases, leaving 13 bases between them. As DNA, the CDR3 is TGTGCCAGCAGCAAAGGTGTGGAGGCCCAGTACTTC. Translating it yields CASSKGVEAQYF.

In this sample, this clonotype turned up many times. The rearrangement joins TRBV7-9 to TRBJ2-5; D gene ambiguous. This CDR3 is 14 amino acids long. CDR1 and CDR2 (germline): SEHNR, FQNEAQ (reference sequence). V dropped 2 bases and J dropped 2 bases, with 9 bases sitting between them. CDR3 in amino acids: CASSLLYQQETQYF. The CDR3 DNA follows: TGTGCCAGCAGCTTATTGTACCAACAAGAGACCCAGTACTTC. The full variable domain, rest sourced from reference TRBV7-9 and TRBJ2-5, is DTGVSQNPRHKITKRGQNVTFRCDPISEHNRLYWYRQTLGQGPEFLTYFQNEAQLEKSRLLSDRFSAERPKGSFSTLEIQRTEQGDSAMYLCASSLLYQQETQYFGPGTRLLVL.